This T cell receptor (beta chain) derives from a study of blood T cell repertoires in COVID-19. This CDR3 contains 15 residues. Germline V lookup: CDR1 MNHEY, CDR2 SVGAGI. V trimming: 6 bases; J trimming: 3 bases; junction bases outside the gene matches: 10. The protocol was immunoSEQ multiplex PCR, while the TCRdb copy is restricted to in-frame clones and leaves out a portion. The sample has about 240,000 clones; approximately 80% are singletons. Sequencing was performed on peripheral blood. The receptor comes from an elderly woman with acute or convalescent COVID-19. The rearrangement joins TRBV6-5 to TRBJ2-7; 8 bases map to TRBD1. The CDR3 bases are TGTGCCAGCAGCCTGTTTGACAGGGGCATCTACGAGCAGTACTTC. It translates to CASSLFDRGIYEQYF.